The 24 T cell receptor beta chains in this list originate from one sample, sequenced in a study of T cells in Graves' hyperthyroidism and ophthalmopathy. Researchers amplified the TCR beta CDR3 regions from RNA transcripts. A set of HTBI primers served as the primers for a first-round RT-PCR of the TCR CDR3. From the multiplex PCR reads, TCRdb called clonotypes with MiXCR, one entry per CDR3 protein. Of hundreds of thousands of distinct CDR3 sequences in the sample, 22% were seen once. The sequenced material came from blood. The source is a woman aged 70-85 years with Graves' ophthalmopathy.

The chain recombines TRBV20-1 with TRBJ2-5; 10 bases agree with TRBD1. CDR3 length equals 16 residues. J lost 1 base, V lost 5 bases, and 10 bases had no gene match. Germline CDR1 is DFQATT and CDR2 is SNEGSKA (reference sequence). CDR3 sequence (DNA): TGCAGTGCTGCCACCGTGACAGGGGGCTCCCAAGAGACCCAGTACTTC. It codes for CSAATVTGGSQETQYF.

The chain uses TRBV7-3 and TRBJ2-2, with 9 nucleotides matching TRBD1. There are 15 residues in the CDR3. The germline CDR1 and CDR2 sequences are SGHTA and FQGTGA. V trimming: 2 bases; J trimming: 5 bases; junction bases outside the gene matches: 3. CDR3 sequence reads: CASSLGTGITGELFF. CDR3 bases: TGTGCCAGCAGCTTAGGGACAGGGATTACCGGGGAGCTGTTTTTT. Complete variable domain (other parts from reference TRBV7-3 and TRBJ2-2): GAGVSQTPSNKVTEKGKYVELRCDPISGHTALYWYRQSLGQGPEFLIYFQGTGAADDSGLPNDRFFAVRPEGSVSTLKIQRTERGDSAVYLCASSLGTGITGELFFGEGSRLTVL.

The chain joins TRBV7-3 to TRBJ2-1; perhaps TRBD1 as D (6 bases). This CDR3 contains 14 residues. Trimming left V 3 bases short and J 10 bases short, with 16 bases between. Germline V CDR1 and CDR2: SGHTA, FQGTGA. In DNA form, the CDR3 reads TGTGCCAGCAGCTTCCAACAGGGATTTAACGAGCAGTTCTTC. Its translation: CASSFQQGFNEQFF.

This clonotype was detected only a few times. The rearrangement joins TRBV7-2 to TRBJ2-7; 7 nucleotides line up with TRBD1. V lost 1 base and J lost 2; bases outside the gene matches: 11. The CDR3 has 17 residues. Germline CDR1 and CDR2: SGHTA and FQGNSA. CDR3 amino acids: CASSLEGQARHTYEQYF. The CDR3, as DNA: TGTGCCAGCAGCTTAGAAGGACAGGCGAGACACACCTACGAGCAGTACTTC.

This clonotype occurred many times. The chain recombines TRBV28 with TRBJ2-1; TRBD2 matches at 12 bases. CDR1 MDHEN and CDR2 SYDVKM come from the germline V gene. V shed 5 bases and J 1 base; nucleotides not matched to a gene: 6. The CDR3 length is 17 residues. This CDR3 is CASSLLAGGASYNEQFF. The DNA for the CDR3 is TGTGCCAGCAGTCTTCTAGCGGGAGGGGCATCCTACAATGAGCAGTTCTTC.

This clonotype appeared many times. Written as DNA, the CDR3 is TGTGCCAGCAGCCAAGAGGGGCGGTTCACAGATACGCAGTATTTT. Translating it yields CASSQEGRFTDTQYF. The chain joins TRBV3-1 to TRBJ2-3, with D possibly matching TRBD1 (5 bases). The CDR3 is 15 residues long. V lost 0 bases and J lost 2, with 9 bases in between. CDR1 is LGHDT, CDR2 YNNKEL, per germline (reference sequence).

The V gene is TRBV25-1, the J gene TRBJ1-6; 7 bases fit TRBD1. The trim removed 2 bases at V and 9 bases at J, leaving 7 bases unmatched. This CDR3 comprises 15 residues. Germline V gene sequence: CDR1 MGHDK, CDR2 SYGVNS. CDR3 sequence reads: CASSEIDRVGSPLHF. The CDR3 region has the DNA TGTGCCAGCAGTGAAATCGACAGGGTCGGTTCACCCCTCCACTTT.

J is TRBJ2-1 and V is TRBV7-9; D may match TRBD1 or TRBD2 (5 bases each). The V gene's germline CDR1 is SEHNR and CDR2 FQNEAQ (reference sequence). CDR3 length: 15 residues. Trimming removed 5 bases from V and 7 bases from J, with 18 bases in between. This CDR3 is CASSHWGRRNNEQFF. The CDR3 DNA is TGTGCCAGCAGCCACTGGGGACGCCGGAATAATGAGCAGTTCTTC.

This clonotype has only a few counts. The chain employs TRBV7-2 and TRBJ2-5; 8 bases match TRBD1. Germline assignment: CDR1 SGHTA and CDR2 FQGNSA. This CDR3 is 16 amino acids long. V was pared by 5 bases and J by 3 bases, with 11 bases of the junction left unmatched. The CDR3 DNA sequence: TGTGCCAGCAGCACCTCGACAGGGGTGGGAGAAGAGACCCAGTACTTC. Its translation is CASSTSTGVGEETQYF.

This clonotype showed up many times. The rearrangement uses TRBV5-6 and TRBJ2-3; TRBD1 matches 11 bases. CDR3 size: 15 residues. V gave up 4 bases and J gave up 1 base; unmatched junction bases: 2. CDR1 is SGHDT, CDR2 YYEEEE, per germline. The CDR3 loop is CASSKDRGRTDTQYF. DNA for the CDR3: TGTGCCAGCAGCAAGGACAGGGGGCGCACAGATACGCAGTATTTT.

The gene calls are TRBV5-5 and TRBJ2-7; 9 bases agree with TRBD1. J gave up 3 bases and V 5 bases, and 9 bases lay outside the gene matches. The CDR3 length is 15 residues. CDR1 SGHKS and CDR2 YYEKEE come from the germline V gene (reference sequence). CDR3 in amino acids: CASSRDRGSLYEQYF. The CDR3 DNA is TGTGCCAGCAGTCGAGACAGGGGGTCCCTCTACGAGCAGTACTTC.

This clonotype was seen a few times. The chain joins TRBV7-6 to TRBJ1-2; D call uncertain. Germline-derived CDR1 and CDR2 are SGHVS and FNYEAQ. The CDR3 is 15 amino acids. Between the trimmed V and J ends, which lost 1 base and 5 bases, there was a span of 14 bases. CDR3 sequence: CASSLEAATPYGYTF. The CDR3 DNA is TGTGCCAGCAGCTTAGAGGCAGCTACTCCATATGGCTACACCTTC.

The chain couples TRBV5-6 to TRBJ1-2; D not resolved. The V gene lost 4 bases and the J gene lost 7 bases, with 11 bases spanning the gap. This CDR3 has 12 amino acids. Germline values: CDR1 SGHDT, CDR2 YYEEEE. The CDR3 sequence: CASSDRTGGYTF. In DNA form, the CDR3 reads TGTGCCAGCAGCGACCGGACTGGTGGCTACACCTTC.

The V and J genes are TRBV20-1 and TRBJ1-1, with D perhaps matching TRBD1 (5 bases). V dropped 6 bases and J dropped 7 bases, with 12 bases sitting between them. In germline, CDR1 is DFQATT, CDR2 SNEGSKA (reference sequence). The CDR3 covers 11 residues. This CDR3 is CSARKGVEAFF. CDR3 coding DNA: TGCAGTGCGAGAAAAGGGGTTGAAGCTTTCTTT.

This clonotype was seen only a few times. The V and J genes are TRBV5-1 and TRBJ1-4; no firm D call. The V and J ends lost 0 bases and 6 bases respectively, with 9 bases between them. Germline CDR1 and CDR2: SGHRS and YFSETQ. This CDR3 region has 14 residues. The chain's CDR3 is CASSLGRVDEKLFF. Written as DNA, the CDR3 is TGCGCCAGCAGCTTGGGACGGGTCGATGAAAAACTGTTTTTT.

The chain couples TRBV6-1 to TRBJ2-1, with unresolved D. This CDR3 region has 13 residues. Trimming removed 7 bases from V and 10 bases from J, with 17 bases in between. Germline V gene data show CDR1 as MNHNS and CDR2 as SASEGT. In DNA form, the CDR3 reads TGTGCCAGCACTCTACCCCCCGCCGCGGAGCAGTTCTTC. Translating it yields CASTLPPAAEQFF.

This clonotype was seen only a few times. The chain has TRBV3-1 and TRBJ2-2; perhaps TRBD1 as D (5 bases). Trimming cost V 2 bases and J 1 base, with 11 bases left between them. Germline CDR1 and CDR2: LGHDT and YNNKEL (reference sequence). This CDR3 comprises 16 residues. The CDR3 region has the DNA TGTGCCAGCAGCCAACGCCGACAGATGAACACCGGGGAGCTGTTTTTT. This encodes CASSQRRQMNTGELFF.

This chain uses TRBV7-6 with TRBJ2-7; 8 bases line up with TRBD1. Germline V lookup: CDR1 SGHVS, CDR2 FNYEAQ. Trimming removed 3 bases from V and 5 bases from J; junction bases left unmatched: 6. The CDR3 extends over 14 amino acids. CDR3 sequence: CASSLSTGDHEQYF. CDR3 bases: TGTGCCAGCAGCTTGTCGACAGGGGACCACGAGCAGTACTTC. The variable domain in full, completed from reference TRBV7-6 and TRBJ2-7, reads GAGVSQSPRYKVTKRGQDVALRCDPISGHVSLYWYRQALGQGPEFLTYFNYEAQQDKSGLPNDRFSAERPEGSISTLTIQRTEQRDSAMYRCASSLSTGDHEQYFGPGTRLTVT.

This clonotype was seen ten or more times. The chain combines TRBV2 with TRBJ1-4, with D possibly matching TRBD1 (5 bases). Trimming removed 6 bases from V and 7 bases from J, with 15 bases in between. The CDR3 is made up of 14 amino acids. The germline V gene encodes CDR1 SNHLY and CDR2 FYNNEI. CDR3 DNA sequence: TGTGCCAGCAGGCATAACCTAAGGGGTGAAAAACTGTTTTTT. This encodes CASRHNLRGEKLFF.

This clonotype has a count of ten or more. The DNA for the CDR3 is TGCGCCAGCAGCTCGGGACTAGTGGGGCAGGATACGCAGTATTTT. It specifies CASSSGLVGQDTQYF. V gene TRBV5-1 combines with J gene TRBJ2-3; 8 nucleotides align to TRBD2. The CDR3 length is 15 residues. Germline V gives CDR1 SGHRS, CDR2 YFSETQ. The trim removed 3 bases at V and 6 bases at J, leaving 9 bases unmatched.

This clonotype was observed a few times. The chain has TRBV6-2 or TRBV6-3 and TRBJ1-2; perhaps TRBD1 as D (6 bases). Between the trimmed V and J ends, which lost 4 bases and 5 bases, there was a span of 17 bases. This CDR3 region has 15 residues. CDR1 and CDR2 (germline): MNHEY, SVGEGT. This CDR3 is CASSSPTGRDYGYTF. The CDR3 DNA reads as TGTGCCAGCAGTTCCCCGACAGGAAGGGATTATGGCTACACCTTC.

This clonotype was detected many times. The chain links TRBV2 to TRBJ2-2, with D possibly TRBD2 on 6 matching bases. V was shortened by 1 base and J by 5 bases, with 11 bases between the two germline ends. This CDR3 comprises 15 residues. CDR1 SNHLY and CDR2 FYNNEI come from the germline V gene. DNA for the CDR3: TGTGCCAGCAGTGAAGGACTAGGTCGGACCGGGGAGCTGTTTTTT. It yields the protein CASSEGLGRTGELFF.

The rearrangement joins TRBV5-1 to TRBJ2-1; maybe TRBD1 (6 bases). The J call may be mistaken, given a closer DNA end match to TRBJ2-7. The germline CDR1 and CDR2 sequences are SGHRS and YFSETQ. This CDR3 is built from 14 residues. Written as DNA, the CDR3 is TGCGCCAGCAGGCGAATACAGGGCAACAATGAGCAGTACTTC. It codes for CASRRIQGNNEQYF.

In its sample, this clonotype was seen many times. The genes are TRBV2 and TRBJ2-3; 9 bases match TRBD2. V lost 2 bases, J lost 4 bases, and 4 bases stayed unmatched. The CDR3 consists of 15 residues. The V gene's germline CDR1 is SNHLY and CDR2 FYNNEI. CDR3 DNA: TGTGCCAGCAGTGAACTAGCGGGAAACGCAGATACGCAGTATTTT. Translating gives CASSELAGNADTQYF.